The present T cell receptor beta chain was sequenced within a study of blood T cell repertoires in COVID-19. Study background: Acute and convalescent COVID-19 samples came from the United States, Italy and Spain. From T cells, B-cell-depleted T cells, or PBMCs came the material, which was cDNA or gDNA.

The J segment lost 3 bases and the V segment lost 3 bases, leaving 10 bases of the junction unmatched. Germline loops: CDR1 KGHSH, CDR2 LQKENI. The CDR3 consists of 16 residues. In the authors' methods: Reference gene primer amplification in the assay estimated nucleated cell counts. Here immunoSEQ multiplex PCR was the method, and the copy in TCRdb shows in-frame clones only, minus some. The V and J calls and clone size come from that table; D and trimming were worked out from the DNA. The sample lists 100,000 to 130,000 clones, about nine tenths occurring once. Material for sequencing was peripheral blood. The clonotype comes from a man aged 45-60 years with active or convalescent COVID-19. This chain links TRBV18 with TRBJ2-7; 8 positions agree with TRBD1. This CDR3 reads CASSPGPSGGIYEQYF. CDR3 nucleotides: TGTGCCAGCTCACCCGGGCCCTCAGGGGGCATCTACGAGCAGTACTTC.